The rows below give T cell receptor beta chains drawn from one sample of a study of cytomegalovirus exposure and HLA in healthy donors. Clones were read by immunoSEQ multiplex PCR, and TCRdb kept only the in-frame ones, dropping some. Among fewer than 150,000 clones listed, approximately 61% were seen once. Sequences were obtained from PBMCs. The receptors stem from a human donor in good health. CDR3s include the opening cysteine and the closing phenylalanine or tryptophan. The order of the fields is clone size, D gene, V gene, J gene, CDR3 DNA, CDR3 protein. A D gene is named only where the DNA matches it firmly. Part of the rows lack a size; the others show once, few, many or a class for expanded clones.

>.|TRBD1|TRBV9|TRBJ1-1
TGTGCCAGCAGCGTCGACAGGGCCGCGAACACTGAAGCTTTCTTT
CASSVDRAANTEAFF
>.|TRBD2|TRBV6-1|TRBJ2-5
TGTGCCAGCAGTGAAGGCGGCGGGAGCCTTTCGACCCAGTACTTC
CASSEGGGSLSTQYF
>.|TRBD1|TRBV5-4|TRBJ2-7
TGTGCCAGCAGCTTGGGACAGGGATCCTACGAGCAGTACTTC
CASSLGQGSYEQYF
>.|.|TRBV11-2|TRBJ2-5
TGTGCCAGCAGCCTCCCCACAGTCCAAGAGACCCAGTACTTC
CASSLPTVQETQYF
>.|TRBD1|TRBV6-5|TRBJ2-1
TGTGCCAGCAGCCCGGACAGGGGGCACTACAATGAGCAGTTCTTC
CASSPDRGHYNEQFF
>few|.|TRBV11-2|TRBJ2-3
TGTGCCAGCAGCTCCCTACGCTACCCCGATACGCAGTATTTT
CASSSLRYPDTQYF
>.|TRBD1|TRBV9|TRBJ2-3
TGTGCCAGCAGCAGAACTGGGACAGGTGGCGGGTCAGATACGCAGTATTTT
CASSRTGTGGGSDTQYF
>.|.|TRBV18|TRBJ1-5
TGTGCCAGCTCAACAACTAGCAATCAGCCCCAGCATTTT
CASSTTSNQPQHF
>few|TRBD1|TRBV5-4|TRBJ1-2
TGTGCCAGCAGCTTGAGGTCGGGACAGATATACTATGGCTACACCTTC
CASSLRSGQIYYGYTF
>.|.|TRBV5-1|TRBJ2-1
TGCGCCAGCAGCTTTGGAGGGGCCTCTTACAATGAGCAGTTCTTC
CASSFGGASYNEQFF
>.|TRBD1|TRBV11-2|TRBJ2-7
TGTGCCAGCAGCTCAAACAGGGGTCTATCCTACGAGCAGTACTTC
CASSSNRGLSYEQYF
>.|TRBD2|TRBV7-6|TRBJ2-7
TGTGCCAGCAGCCCCCCAGATAGTAGCGGGAGGGCCTACGAGCAGTACTTC
CASSPPDSSGRAYEQYF
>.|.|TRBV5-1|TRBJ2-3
TGCGCCAGCAGCTTGGCAACTACCACAGATACGCAGTATTTT
CASSLATTTDTQYF